These 23 T cell receptor beta chains originate from one sample sequenced in a study of shared clonotypes between healthy human individuals (dated by TCRdb to the early 2020s). The library was made by the immunoSEQ multiplex PCR assay. TCRdb holds this immuneACCESS table with in-frame rearrangements only. Some clones are missing; in checked studies, unresolved V genes explain under half, and the rest has no known cause. Here the sample has 450,000 to 650,000 clones; roughly 72% occur a single time. The ten largest make up around 13% of the sample. The sequencing input was PBMCs. The receptors here all came from a woman aged 40-49 years in good health. Some clones in this sample may be carry-over from other donors' samples.

This clone was found a few times. V and J are TRBV4-1 and TRBJ1-2, with 10 bases identical to TRBD1. V dropped 3 bases and J dropped 7; count of bases not matched to a gene: 5. Germline V lookup: CDR1 MGHRA, CDR2 YSYEKL. This CDR3 has 14 residues. CDR3 sequence: CASSHRQGALGYTF. CDR3 bases: TGCGCCAGCAGCCATAGACAGGGGGCACTTGGCTACACCTTC.

CDR3 DNA: TGCGCCAGCAGCCAAGATCGGAATAGCGGGGGCCACGAGCAGTACTTC. Translation gives CASSQDRNSGGHEQYF. The V and J genes are TRBV4-3 and TRBJ2-7, with 9 bases identical to TRBD2. Germline V gene data show CDR1 as LGHNA and CDR2 as YSLEER. The CDR3 sequence is 16 residues long. Germline trimming cut 0 bases from V and 5 bases from J; bases unmatched to any gene: 8.

The J gene is TRBJ1-5, the V gene TRBV7-2, with D unresolved. The CDR3 contains 17 residues. With 2 bases removed from V and 0 bases from J, the gap between germline ends came to 14 bases. Germline V lookup: CDR1 SGHTA, CDR2 FQGNSA. The CDR3 sequence is CASSLIAVRYSNQPQHF. As DNA, the CDR3 is TGTGCCAGCAGCTTAATCGCTGTGCGGTATAGCAATCAGCCCCAGCATTTT.

The chain recombines TRBV14 with TRBJ2-1; weak D call: TRBD2 (6 bases). Germline CDR1 reads SGHDN; CDR2 reads FVKESK. The CDR3 has 14 residues. V was shortened by 4 bases and J by 8 bases, with 15 bases between the two germline ends. Written as DNA, the CDR3 is TGTGCCAGCAGCCCTAGGGACTCTGTCTATGAGCAGTTCTTC. Translation: CASSPRDSVYEQFF.

This chain connects TRBV18 to TRBJ2-7; unclear D gene. The CDR3 covers 13 residues. V was trimmed by 2 bases and J by 3 bases, leaving 8 bases between them. CDR1 and CDR2 (germline): KGHSH, LQKENI. CDR3 protein: CASSPRQDYEQYF. The CDR3 nucleotides are TGTGCCAGCTCACCAAGGCAGGACTACGAGCAGTACTTC.

The chain combines TRBV7-9 with TRBJ2-3; no definite D call. Germline CDR1 reads SEHNR; CDR2 reads FQNEAQ (reference sequence). Trimming removed 4 bases at V and 6 bases at J, with 17 bases between. The CDR3 sequence is 15 residues long. CDR3 amino acids: CASSSRIPTEDTQYF. The CDR3 DNA follows: TGTGCCAGCAGCTCCAGGATTCCCACGGAGGATACGCAGTATTTT. Supplemented by reference TRBV7-9 and TRBJ2-3, the full variable domain reads DTGVSQNPRHKITKRGQNVTFRCDPISEHNRLYWYRQTLGQGPEFLTYFQNEAQLEKSRLLSDRFSAERPKGSFSTLEIQRTEQGDSAMYLCASSSRIPTEDTQYFGPGTRLTVL.

The chain employs TRBV2 and TRBJ1-2; 11 bases line up with TRBD1. Germline V gene data show CDR1 as SNHLY and CDR2 as FYNNEI. V dropped 6 bases and J dropped 13; count of bases not matched to a gene: 7. The CDR3 contains 12 residues. CDR3 loop: CASRDRGPSRTF. CDR3 DNA sequence: TGTGCCAGCAGGGACAGGGGGCCTTCTCGCACCTTC.

About this clone: A much larger clone differs from this one at a single base, so this may be a read error. The conserved final phenylalanine or tryptophan is absent from the CDR3, which likely points to a read error. The chain uses TRBV29-1 and TRBJ1-1; unclear D gene. V was clipped by 4 bases and J by 0 bases, with 9 bases between them. This CDR3 has 13 amino acids. Germline V gene sequence: CDR1 SQVTM, CDR2 ANQGSEA. This chain's CDR3 is CSVVPSMNTEAFS. In DNA form, the CDR3 reads TGCAGCGTTGTTCCCTCTATGAACACTGAAGCTTTCTCT.

The chain links TRBV20-1 to TRBJ2-5; no reliable D call. Per the germline V gene, CDR1 is DFQATT and CDR2 is SNEGSKA (reference sequence). This CDR3 is built from 11 residues. V lost 7 bases, J lost 2 bases, and 8 bases lay in between. CDR3 DNA: TGCAGTGTCGTCATTCAAGAGACCCAGTACTTC. It codes for CSVVIQETQYF.

This clone turned up a few times. V is TRBV6-1 and J is TRBJ2-2; possibly TRBD1 for D (5 bases). The CDR3 spans 15 residues. V was cut by 6 bases and J by 3 bases, with 14 bases left in between. Looked up from germline, CDR1 is MNHNS and CDR2 is SASEGT. The CDR3, as DNA: TGTGCCAGCAGCCCTCTGCAGGGCGACACCGGGGAGCTGTTTTTT. This encodes CASSPLQGDTGELFF.

The chain has TRBV6-6 and TRBJ1-2; D remains ambiguous. The CDR3 sequence is 12 residues long. CDR1 is MNHNY and CDR2 is SVGAGI in the germline V gene (reference sequence). The V end lost 6 bases, the J end lost 0 bases, and 5 bases lay between the germline ends. The CDR3 reads CASRRTNYGYTF. CDR3 in DNA: TGTGCCAGCAGAAGGACTAACTATGGCTACACCTTC.

V usage is TRBV4-1 and J usage is TRBJ1-5, with D tentatively TRBD1 (5 bases). V was cut by 4 bases and J by 0 bases, with 13 bases left in between. This CDR3 is 16 amino acids long. CDR1 and CDR2 from the germline V gene are MGHRA and YSYEKL. CDR3 sequence reads: CASSPWDLGSNQPQHF. CDR3 nucleotides: TGCGCCAGCAGCCCTTGGGACCTCGGTAGCAATCAGCCCCAGCATTTT.

This clone has just one count. This chain uses TRBV6-6 with TRBJ2-7; D is unresolved. Germline CDR1 reads MNHNY; CDR2 reads SVGAGI (reference sequence). The CDR3 length is 14 residues. Trimming left V 5 bases short and J 0 bases short, with 11 bases between. The CDR3 DNA sequence: TGTGCCAGCAGTCCCCTTAGAAGCTCCTACGAGCAGTACTTC. Translation gives CASSPLRSSYEQYF.

The chain recombines TRBV5-6 with TRBJ1-4, with 7 nucleotides matching TRBD1. The germline CDR1 and CDR2 sequences are SGHDT and YYEEEE. J was trimmed by 8 bases and V by 4 bases; bases with no gene match: 8. CDR3 length: 14 residues. The CDR3 bases are TGTGCCAGCAGCAGGACAGGAGTTAGCGAAAAACTGTTTTTT. The encoded protein is CASSRTGVSEKLFF.

The CDR3 loop reads CASSRGQLGSYNEQFF. CDR3 coding DNA: TGTGCCAGCAGCCGAGGTCAACTCGGCTCCTACAATGAGCAGTTCTTC. The chain uses TRBV4-2 and TRBJ2-1; no clear D gene. Trimming shortened V by 4 bases and J by 0 bases, and 13 bases separated the two germline ends. This CDR3 has 16 amino acids. The germline CDR1 and CDR2 sequences are LGHNA and YNFKEQ.

This clone has at least ten counts. The chain carries TRBV19 and TRBJ1-2; TRBD1 is a possible D gene (5 bases). Germline V gives CDR1 LNHDA, CDR2 SQIVND (reference sequence). The CDR3 is 14 amino acids. Trimming removed 5 bases at V and 2 bases at J, with 12 bases between. CDR3 in amino acids: CASSPQGRNYGYTF. CDR3 coding DNA: TGTGCCAGTAGTCCGCAGGGCCGCAACTATGGCTACACCTTC.

V usage is TRBV18 and J usage is TRBJ1-1, with D hard to call. Germline V gene data show CDR1 as KGHSH and CDR2 as LQKENI. The V end was cut by 1 base, the J end by 0 bases, with 3 bases between. The CDR3 contains 13 residues. CDR3 sequence: CASSPQMNTEAFF. CDR3 bases: TGTGCCAGCTCACCACAGATGAACACTGAAGCTTTCTTT.

CDR3 sequence reads: CASSLDTMNTEAFF. CDR3 DNA: TGCGCCAGCAGCTTGGACACTATGAACACTGAAGCTTTCTTT. The V call is TRBV5-1, the J call TRBJ1-1; D is undetermined. Germline CDR1 reads SGHRS; CDR2 reads YFSETQ. Trimming took off 0 bases at V and 0 bases at J, with 6 bases between the two ends. This CDR3 region has 14 residues.

Concerning this clone itself: A read error likely explains this, since a far larger clone differs by one base. This chain connects TRBV30 to TRBJ2-5; perhaps TRBD1 as D (6 bases). Gene TRBJ2-7 matches the end of the DNA better, so the J call may be wrong. CDR1 is GTSNPN, CDR2 SVGIG, per germline (reference sequence). The CDR3 spans 14 residues. In nucleotides, the CDR3 is TGTGCCTGGAGTGTACTCAGGGGCTCCCACGAGCAGTACTTC. As protein: CAWSVLRGSHEQYF.

This clone occurred a few times. The chain is built from TRBV5-6 and TRBJ1-1; TRBD1 agrees at 7 bases. The CDR3 sequence is 14 residues long. The trim removed 4 bases at V and 6 bases at J, leaving 9 bases unmatched. Germline V gene data show CDR1 as SGHDT and CDR2 as YYEEEE. Here the CDR3 DNA reads TGTGCCAGCAGCCACCCCGGACAGGACGCTGAAGCTTTCTTT. This translates into CASSHPGQDAEAFF. Variable domain in full (rest from reference TRBV5-6 and TRBJ1-1): DAGVTQSPTHLIKTRGQQVTLRCSPKSGHDTVSWYQQALGQGPQFIFQYYEEEERQRGNFPDRFSGHQFPNYSSELNVNALLLGDSALYLCASSHPGQDAEAFFGQGTRLTVV.

The chain employs TRBV27 and TRBJ2-5, with D perhaps matching TRBD1 (5 bases). Germline V gene lookup returns CDR1 MNHEY and CDR2 SMNVEV (reference sequence). CDR3 length equals 14 residues. Trimming removed 3 bases from V and 2 bases from J, with 10 bases in between. The CDR3: CASSFWGPQETQYF. CDR3 nucleotides: TGTGCCAGCAGTTTCTGGGGCCCGCAAGAGACCCAGTACTTC.

This rearrangement joins TRBV7-6 to TRBJ2-2; 10 nucleotides align to TRBD2. The CDR3 is 17 residues long. CDR1 SGHVS and CDR2 FNYEAQ come from the germline V gene. The V and J ends lost 8 bases and 0 bases, in that order; junction bases with no gene match: 9. The CDR3, as DNA: TGTGCCAGCGGAAAGGGGACTAGCGAGACGAACACCGGGGAGCTGTTTTTT. Its translation: CASGKGTSETNTGELFF.

The rearrangement uses TRBV7-9 and TRBJ1-4; D not resolved. The CDR3 runs to 14 residues. Trimming left V 0 bases short and J 7 bases short, with 9 bases between. Germline CDR1 and CDR2: SEHNR and FQNEAQ (reference sequence). CDR3 sequence (DNA): TGTGCCAGCAGCTTAGCGCTAACGGGTGAAAAACTGTTTTTT. Its protein product is CASSLALTGEKLFF.